This T cell receptor (beta chain) was identified during a study of molecular identifiers for immune sequencing clone quantification. V lost 1 base to trimming and J lost 2 bases, with 9 bases between them. CDR3 size: 14 residues. From germline, CDR1 is LNHDA and CDR2 SQIVND (reference sequence). One entry per CDR3 protein results from TCRdb running MiXCR on the PCR reads. This sample carries fewer than 350,000 distinct CDR3 sequences, under 25% of them seen once, and the ten largest clones take 0.65% to 0.75%. Sequencing input: naive CD8+ T cells from blood, with Jurkat cell RNA spiked in. Subset described: FACS-sorted CD8+CD4-CCR7+CD45RA+ naive T cells. This clonotype originated in a human donor in good health. Some libraries in this study had Jurkat cell RNA spiked in. V and J are TRBV19 and TRBJ2-7; D remains ambiguous. The DNA of the CDR3 is TGTGCCAGTAGTATAGGCAGCAGCCCCTACGAGCAGTACTTC. The encoded protein is CASSIGSSPYEQYF.